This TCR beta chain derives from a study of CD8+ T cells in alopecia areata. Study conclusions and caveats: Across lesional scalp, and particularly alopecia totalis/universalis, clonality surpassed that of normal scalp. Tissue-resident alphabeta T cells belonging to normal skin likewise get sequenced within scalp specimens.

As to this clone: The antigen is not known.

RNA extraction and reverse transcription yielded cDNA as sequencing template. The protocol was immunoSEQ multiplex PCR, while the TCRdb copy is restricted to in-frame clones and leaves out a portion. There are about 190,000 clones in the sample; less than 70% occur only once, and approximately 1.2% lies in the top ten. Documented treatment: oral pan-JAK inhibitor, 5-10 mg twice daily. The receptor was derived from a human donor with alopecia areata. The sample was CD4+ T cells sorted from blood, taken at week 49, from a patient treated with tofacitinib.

CDR3 loop: CAARPGQMNTEAFF. In DNA form, the CDR3 reads TGTGCCGCAAGACCCGGACAGATGAACACTGAAGCTTTCTTT. V usage is TRBV6-5 and J usage is TRBJ1-1, with a tentative D call TRBD1 (6 bases). Germline-derived CDR1 and CDR2 are MNHEY and SVGAGI. V was pared by 11 bases and J by 0 bases, with 16 bases between. The length of the CDR3 is 14 residues.